These T cell receptor beta chains were read from a single sample in a study of cytomegalovirus exposure and HLA in healthy donors. Using immunoSEQ multiplex PCR, the repertoire was profiled, and TCRdb retains in-frame clones only, with some absent. The sample includes 150,000 to 200,000 clones, roughly 80% of them seen just once. What was sequenced was PBMCs. The receptors originated from a young man in good health and CMV-seropositive. CDR3s include the opening cysteine and the closing phenylalanine or tryptophan. The D gene is left open where the match is weak. Size values are once, few and many counts, or a class for expanded clones, and some rows have none.

CDR3 length: 15; clone size: -; D gene: TRBD1; V gene: TRBV27; J gene: TRBJ2-5; CDR3 protein: CASSRGQGASETQYF; CDR3 DNA: TGTGCCAGCAGCCGGGGACAGGGGGCGTCCGAGACCCAGTACTTC
CDR3 length: 14; clone size: -; D gene: -; V gene: TRBV12-5; J gene: TRBJ2-1; CDR3 protein: CASGLVGPYNEQFF; CDR3 DNA: TGTGCTAGTGGTTTGGTTGGGCCCTACAATGAGCAGTTCTTC
CDR3 length: 13; clone size: -; D gene: -; V gene: TRBV29-1; J gene: TRBJ2-5; CDR3 protein: CSVRGRAQETQYF; CDR3 DNA: TGCAGCGTTAGGGGCAGGGCCCAAGAGACCCAGTACTTC
CDR3 length: 14; clone size: once; D gene: -; V gene: TRBV5-6; J gene: TRBJ2-5; CDR3 protein: CASSLRGAGETQYF; CDR3 DNA: TGTGCCAGCAGCTTAAGAGGAGCGGGTGAGACCCAGTACTTC
CDR3 length: 17; clone size: -; D gene: -; V gene: TRBV7-3; J gene: TRBJ2-3; CDR3 protein: CASSLGSSSGTTDTQYF; CDR3 DNA: TGTGCCAGCAGCTTAGGGAGTAGTAGCGGAACCACAGATACGCAGTATTTT
CDR3 length: 15; clone size: -; D gene: TRBD1; V gene: TRBV5-1; J gene: TRBJ2-7; CDR3 protein: CASSPGQGATYEQYF; CDR3 DNA: TGCGCCAGCAGCCCGGGACAGGGGGCAACCTACGAGCAGTACTTC
CDR3 length: 15; clone size: many; D gene: TRBD1; V gene: TRBV2; J gene: TRBJ1-6; CDR3 protein: CASNPGQEGNSPLHF; CDR3 DNA: TGTGCCAGCAACCCGGGACAGGAGGGGAATTCACCCCTCCACTTT
CDR3 length: 15; clone size: -; D gene: -; V gene: TRBV5-1; J gene: TRBJ1-2; CDR3 protein: CASSLVERDSYGYTF; CDR3 DNA: TGCGCCAGCAGCTTGGTAGAACGTGACAGTTACGGCTACACCTTC
CDR3 length: 13; clone size: -; D gene: -; V gene: TRBV7-7; J gene: TRBJ2-2; CDR3 protein: CASSPEYTGELFF; CDR3 DNA: TGTGCCAGCAGTCCCGAGTACACCGGGGAGCTGTTTTTT
CDR3 length: 13; clone size: -; D gene: -; V gene: TRBV6-1; J gene: TRBJ1-1; CDR3 protein: CASLGLSNTEAFF; CDR3 DNA: TGTGCCAGCTTGGGCCTAAGCAACACTGAAGCTTTCTTT
CDR3 length: 17; clone size: -; D gene: TRBD2; V gene: TRBV5-1; J gene: TRBJ2-7; CDR3 protein: CASSLGSSGRTEYEQYF; CDR3 DNA: TGCGCCAGCAGCTTGGGGTCTAGCGGACGAACTGAATACGAGCAGTACTTC
CDR3 length: 14; clone size: -; D gene: -; V gene: TRBV11-3; J gene: TRBJ2-2; CDR3 protein: CASSLVAGAGELFF; CDR3 DNA: TGTGCCAGCAGCTTAGTGGCCGGGGCCGGGGAGCTGTTTTTT
CDR3 length: 12; clone size: -; D gene: -; V gene: TRBV6-5; J gene: TRBJ1-1; CDR3 protein: CASSYGGTEAFF; CDR3 DNA: TGTGCCAGCAGTTACGGGGGGACTGAAGCTTTCTTT
CDR3 length: 15; clone size: -; D gene: TRBD2; V gene: TRBV6-6; J gene: TRBJ2-7; CDR3 protein: CASRPSGRASYEQYF; CDR3 DNA: TGTGCCAGCCGCCCTAGCGGGAGGGCCTCCTACGAGCAGTACTTC
CDR3 length: 13; clone size: -; D gene: TRBD1; V gene: TRBV6-4; J gene: TRBJ2-7; CDR3 protein: CARVDRVAYEQYF; CDR3 DNA: TGTGCCAGGGTGGACAGGGTGGCCTACGAGCAGTACTTC
CDR3 length: 15; clone size: once; D gene: TRBD1; V gene: TRBV6-1; J gene: TRBJ2-7; CDR3 protein: CASSPGQGAFYEQYF; CDR3 DNA: TGTGCCAGCAGTCCCGGACAGGGGGCTTTCTACGAGCAGTACTTC
CDR3 length: 15; clone size: -; D gene: TRBD1; V gene: TRBV11-2; J gene: TRBJ2-7; CDR3 protein: CASSFPHRGAYEQYF; CDR3 DNA: TGTGCCAGCAGCTTCCCTCACAGGGGGGCCTACGAGCAGTACTTC
CDR3 length: 14; clone size: -; D gene: TRBD1; V gene: TRBV2; J gene: TRBJ1-2; CDR3 protein: CASSEIRTGDGYTF; CDR3 DNA: TGTGCCAGCAGTGAAATCCGGACAGGGGACGGCTACACCTTC
CDR3 length: 13; clone size: -; D gene: TRBD1; V gene: TRBV11-3; J gene: TRBJ1-2; CDR3 protein: CASSAQDRHGYTF; CDR3 DNA: TGTGCCAGCAGCGCCCAGGACAGGCATGGCTACACCTTC
CDR3 length: 15; clone size: -; D gene: -; V gene: TRBV4-3; J gene: TRBJ2-7; CDR3 protein: CASSQDLRGSNEQYF; CDR3 DNA: TGCGCCAGCAGCCAAGATTTAAGGGGGTCAAACGAGCAGTACTTC
CDR3 length: 13; clone size: -; D gene: -; V gene: TRBV19; J gene: TRBJ2-5; CDR3 protein: CASSANIQETQYF; CDR3 DNA: TGTGCCAGTAGTGCCAACATCCAAGAGACCCAGTACTTC
CDR3 length: 18; clone size: -; D gene: -; V gene: TRBV4-1; J gene: TRBJ1-3; CDR3 protein: CASSQDVRMGASGNTIYF; CDR3 DNA: TGCGCCAGCAGCCAAGATGTCAGGATGGGTGCCTCTGGAAACACCATATATTTT
CDR3 length: 15; clone size: -; D gene: -; V gene: TRBV5-6; J gene: TRBJ2-7; CDR3 protein: CASSFRTGSSYEQYF; CDR3 DNA: TGTGCCAGCAGCTTCAGGACTGGCAGCTCCTACGAGCAGTACTTC
CDR3 length: 16; clone size: -; D gene: TRBD1; V gene: TRBV2; J gene: TRBJ2-6; CDR3 protein: CASTLQGASGANVLTF; CDR3 DNA: TGTGCCAGCACGTTACAGGGGGCTAGTGGGGCCAACGTCCTGACTTTC
CDR3 length: 14; clone size: -; D gene: -; V gene: TRBV25-1; J gene: TRBJ1-6; CDR3 protein: CASIDWGDNSPLHF; CDR3 DNA: TGTGCCAGCATCGACTGGGGAGATAATTCACCCCTCCACTTT
CDR3 length: 17; clone size: -; D gene: TRBD1; V gene: TRBV7-9; J gene: TRBJ2-2; CDR3 protein: CASSWFPGQGNTGELFF; CDR3 DNA: TGTGCCAGCAGCTGGTTCCCGGGACAGGGGAACACCGGGGAGCTGTTTTTT
CDR3 length: 15; clone size: -; D gene: -; V gene: TRBV30; J gene: TRBJ1-3; CDR3 protein: CAWSVLRGSGNTIYF; CDR3 DNA: TGTGCCTGGAGTGTACTTAGGGGCTCTGGAAACACCATATATTTT
CDR3 length: 16; clone size: -; D gene: -; V gene: TRBV9; J gene: TRBJ2-7; CDR3 protein: CASSAKAGFGWYEQYF; CDR3 DNA: TGTGCCAGCAGCGCGAAGGCAGGGTTTGGTTGGTACGAGCAGTACTTC
CDR3 length: 14; clone size: -; D gene: -; V gene: TRBV12-2; J gene: TRBJ1-4; CDR3 protein: CASRLEKSDRWSFF; CDR3 DNA: TGTGCAAGTCGCCTAGAAAAATCGGACAGGTGGTCATTTTTT
CDR3 length: 17; clone size: -; D gene: -; V gene: TRBV5-4; J gene: TRBJ2-2; CDR3 protein: CASSSTPVAVGTGELFF; CDR3 DNA: TGTGCCAGCAGCTCAACACCGGTAGCGGTGGGGACCGGGGAGCTGTTTTTT
CDR3 length: 19; clone size: -; D gene: -; V gene: TRBV15; J gene: TRBJ2-2; CDR3 protein: CATSRDPSLAGRDAGELFF; CDR3 DNA: TGTGCCACCAGCAGAGATCCTAGCCTGGCGGGGCGCGACGCCGGGGAGCTGTTTTTT
CDR3 length: 19; clone size: -; D gene: TRBD1; V gene: TRBV18; J gene: TRBJ1-3; CDR3 protein: CASSLTVTGTGGVGNTIYF; CDR3 DNA: TGTGCCAGCTCACTTACAGTGACCGGGACAGGGGGCGTTGGAAACACCATATATTTT
CDR3 length: 11; clone size: -; D gene: TRBD1; V gene: TRBV20-1; J gene: TRBJ1-1; CDR3 protein: CSARTGGGRIF; CDR3 DNA: TGCAGTGCCAGGACAGGAGGAGGGAGAATCTTT
CDR3 length: 14; clone size: -; D gene: TRBD1; V gene: TRBV6-6; J gene: TRBJ2-7; CDR3 protein: CASISGTASYEQYF; CDR3 DNA: TGTGCCAGCATTTCAGGGACAGCCTCCTACGAGCAGTACTTC
CDR3 length: 16; clone size: -; D gene: TRBD2; V gene: TRBV14; J gene: TRBJ2-3; CDR3 protein: CASSRNSGTSTDTQYF; CDR3 DNA: TGTGCCAGCAGCCGCAATAGCGGGACTAGCACAGATACGCAGTATTTT
CDR3 length: 14; clone size: -; D gene: -; V gene: TRBV6-5; J gene: TRBJ1-2; CDR3 protein: CASSYEGVYSGYTF; CDR3 DNA: TGTGCCAGCAGTTACGAGGGGGTGTACTCTGGCTACACCTTC
CDR3 length: 15; clone size: -; D gene: -; V gene: TRBV7-8; J gene: TRBJ2-2; CDR3 protein: CASSSRGRGTGELFF; CDR3 DNA: TGTGCCAGCAGCTCTAGGGGGCGGGGAACCGGGGAGCTGTTTTTT
CDR3 length: 17; clone size: -; D gene: -; V gene: TRBV5-1; J gene: TRBJ2-3; CDR3 protein: CASSLGNSGPRTDTQYF; CDR3 DNA: TGCGCCAGCAGCTTGGGGAATAGCGGACCTAGAACAGATACGCAGTATTTT
CDR3 length: 16; clone size: -; D gene: -; V gene: TRBV19; J gene: TRBJ2-7; CDR3 protein: CAPMESRGVSAYEQYF; CDR3 DNA: TGTGCTCCGATGGAGAGCAGGGGCGTCTCGGCCTACGAGCAGTACTTC
CDR3 length: 16; clone size: -; D gene: -; V gene: TRBV30; J gene: TRBJ1-1; CDR3 protein: CAWSPYSPRQNTEAFF; CDR3 DNA: TGTGCCTGGAGTCCGTATTCACCCAGACAGAACACTGAAGCTTTCTTT
CDR3 length: 15; clone size: -; D gene: -; V gene: TRBV15; J gene: TRBJ1-2; CDR3 protein: CATSSPQGGDDGYTF; CDR3 DNA: TGTGCCACCAGCAGCCCCCAGGGAGGTGATGATGGCTACACCTTC
CDR3 length: 16; clone size: -; D gene: TRBD2; V gene: TRBV7-2; J gene: TRBJ2-1; CDR3 protein: CASSFTAGAGRDEQFF; CDR3 DNA: TGTGCCAGCAGCTTTACAGCGGGAGCGGGGAGGGATGAGCAGTTCTTC
CDR3 length: 16; clone size: -; D gene: TRBD1; V gene: TRBV4-1; J gene: TRBJ1-5; CDR3 protein: CASSQDIGQGYQPQHF; CDR3 DNA: TGCGCCAGCAGCCAAGATATCGGACAGGGGTATCAGCCCCAGCATTTT
CDR3 length: 18; clone size: -; D gene: TRBD1; V gene: TRBV7-2; J gene: TRBJ2-6; CDR3 protein: CASSLVHHRGAGANVLTF; CDR3 DNA: TGTGCCAGCAGCTTAGTACACCACAGGGGTGCTGGGGCCAACGTCCTGACTTTC
CDR3 length: 14; clone size: -; D gene: -; V gene: TRBV5-1; J gene: TRBJ1-3; CDR3 protein: CASTQGQSGNTIYF; CDR3 DNA: TGCGCCAGCACCCAGGGACAATCGGGAAACACCATATATTTT